These 14 T cell receptor beta chains came from one sample sequenced in a study of shared clonotypes between healthy human individuals. Clones were read by immunoSEQ multiplex PCR, and TCRdb kept only the in-frame ones, dropping some. The data show around 2,000,000 clones, 90% to 95% seen once. The sequenced sample was naive CD4+ T cells sorted from blood. Subset indicated: CD45RA+ positively selected. Receptor source: a man between 18 and 29 years old in good health.

This chain connects TRBV28 to TRBJ1-1, with TRBD1 identical over 8 bases. V gave up 1 base and J gave up 10 bases; unmatched junction bases: 14. The CDR3 spans 16 residues. The germline V gene has CDR1 MDHEN and CDR2 SYDVKM. The CDR3 reads CASSLSAGGSGSVAFF. CDR3 nucleotide sequence: TGTGCCAGCAGTTTATCTGCAGGGGGCTCCGGTTCGGTAGCTTTCTTT. Full variable domain (outside the CDR3, taken from reference TRBV28 and TRBJ1-1): DVKVTQSSRYLVKRTGEKVFLECVQDMDHENMFWYRQDPGLGLRLIYFSYDVKMKEKGDIPEGYSVSREKKERFSLILESASTNQTSMYLCASSLSAGGSGSVAFFGQGTRLTVV.

The rearrangement links TRBV19 to TRBJ1-1; D is undetermined. The V end was cut by 1 base, the J end by 4 bases, with 13 bases between. This CDR3 region has 15 residues. The germline V gene encodes CDR1 LNHDA and CDR2 SQIVND (reference sequence). The CDR3 loop is CASSIGGWSGTEAFF. The CDR3 DNA follows: TGTGCCAGTAGTATAGGGGGATGGTCGGGCACTGAAGCTTTCTTT.

This clone was observed a single time. The rearrangement links TRBV2 to TRBJ2-5; D unclear. V dropped 2 bases and J dropped 4 bases, with 5 bases sitting between them. CDR1 SNHLY and CDR2 FYNNEI come from the germline V gene. The CDR3 sequence is 12 residues long. CDR3 nucleotides: TGTGCCAGCAGTGAAATGGGAGAGACCCAGTACTTC. Amino acid sequence: CASSEMGETQYF.

This chain uses TRBV6-1 with TRBJ2-7; 7 nucleotides match TRBD2. The CDR3 is 15 amino acids. Germline V gene data show CDR1 as MNHNS and CDR2 as SASEGT. The trim removed 9 bases at V and 3 bases at J, leaving 14 bases unmatched. CDR3 region: CAREMVASGYYEQYF. CDR3 nucleotides: TGTGCCAGAGAAATGGTCGCTAGCGGTTACTACGAGCAGTACTTC.

J is TRBJ2-5 and V is TRBV6-5; 9 positions match TRBD2. TRBJ2-7 matches the DNA end more closely, so the J call is doubtful. Per the germline V gene, CDR1 is MNHEY and CDR2 is SVGAGI. CDR3 size: 15 residues. CDR3 loop: CASSPGGGGAYEQYF. In DNA, the CDR3 is TGTGCCAGCAGCCCCGGCGGCGGGGGGGCCTACGAGCAGTACTTC.

The V and J genes are TRBV5-1 and TRBJ1-2, with D hard to call. The CDR3 sequence is 12 residues long. The germline V gene encodes CDR1 SGHRS and CDR2 YFSETQ. Trimming pared 3 bases from V and 8 bases from J, leaving 11 bases between. CDR3 sequence (DNA): TGCGCCAGCAGCTCTGACTCCCGGGGCTACACCTTC. The encoded protein is CASSSDSRGYTF.

The V and J genes are TRBV9 and TRBJ2-5; D not certain. Germline loops: CDR1 SGDLS, CDR2 YYNGEE. The CDR3 has 15 residues. V was shortened by 0 bases and J by 4 bases, with 13 bases between the two germline ends. Here the CDR3 reads CASSVAPDSRETQYF. The CDR3 DNA reads as TGTGCCAGCAGCGTAGCTCCAGATTCCCGAGAGACCCAGTACTTC. The full variable domain, its missing parts supplied by reference TRBV9 and TRBJ2-5, is DSGVTQTPKHLITATGQRVTLRCSPRSGDLSVYWYQQSLDQGLQFLIQYYNGEERAKGNILERFSAQQFPDLHSELNLSSLELGDSALYFCASSVAPDSRETQYFGPGTRLLVL.

This clone has a single count. Distinct nucleotide sequences in the sample also encode this CDR3. The rearrangement uses TRBV5-4 and TRBJ2-2; 7 bases line up with TRBD1. The germline gives CDR1 SGHNT, CDR2 YYREEE (reference sequence). The CDR3 consists of 15 residues. With 0 bases clipped from V and 3 bases from J, the junction kept 2 bases outside the gene matches. The CDR3 reads CASSLGQGYTGELFF. The DNA for the CDR3 is TGTGCCAGCAGCTTGGGACAGGGCTACACCGGGGAGCTGTTTTTT. Supplemented by reference TRBV5-4 and TRBJ2-2, the full variable domain reads ETGVTQSPTHLIKTRGQQVTLRCSSQSGHNTVSWYQQALGQGPQFIFQYYREEENGRGNFPPRFSGLQFPNYSSELNVNALELDDSALYLCASSLGQGYTGELFFGEGSRLTVL.

The rearrangement uses TRBV18 and TRBJ2-5, with 11 positions matching TRBD2. This CDR3 has 16 amino acids. Trimming cost V 3 bases and J 4 bases; bases outside gene matches: 7. CDR1 and CDR2 from the germline V gene are KGHSH and LQKENI. CDR3 DNA: TGTGCCAGCTCACCCGCGGCTAGCGGGAGGAGAGAGACCCAGTACTTC. Translated: CASSPAASGRRETQYF.

This sequence joins TRBV30 and TRBJ2-7; unclear D gene. CDR1 GTSNPN and CDR2 SVGIG come from the germline V gene (reference sequence). V was trimmed by 5 bases and J by 2 bases, leaving 7 bases between them. The CDR3 has 11 amino acids. This CDR3 is CAWAKTYEQYF. The CDR3 DNA sequence: TGTGCCTGGGCTAAAACCTACGAGCAGTACTTC.

For this clone: This sample includes further DNA sequences coding for the same CDR3. The genes are TRBV14 and TRBJ1-1; no reliable D call. With 3 bases removed from V and 0 bases from J, the gap between germline ends came to 5 bases. Germline CDR1 and CDR2: SGHDN and FVKESK. This CDR3 contains 13 residues. The CDR3 reads CASSQGMNTEAFF. The CDR3 DNA is TGTGCCAGCAGCCAGGGCATGAACACTGAAGCTTTCTTT.

The chain joins TRBV4-1 to TRBJ2-3; a weak D match, TRBD2 (6 bases). The CDR3 covers 18 residues. Between the trimmed V and J ends, which lost 2 bases and 0 bases, there was a span of 18 bases. Per the germline V gene, CDR1 is MGHRA and CDR2 is YSYEKL. CDR3: CASSQRRTTDPSTDTQYF. The CDR3 DNA reads as TGCGCCAGCAGCCAAAGACGGACTACCGATCCTAGCACAGATACGCAGTATTTT.

The chain has TRBV10-3 and TRBJ2-1; 9 nucleotides line up with TRBD2. The CDR3 has 19 residues. The germline gives CDR1 ENHRY, CDR2 SYGVKD. V lost 7 bases and J lost 3; bases outside the gene matches: 19. The chain's CDR3 is CAITGPTGASGIFYNEQFF. The CDR3 coding sequence is TGTGCCATCACCGGGCCTACCGGCGCTAGCGGGATCTTCTACAATGAGCAGTTCTTC.

This chain uses TRBV14 with TRBJ2-1, with a tentative D call TRBD2 (5 bases). Trimming took 4 bases from V and 8 from J, leaving 12 bases between them. The CDR3 has 13 residues. Germline CDR1 reads SGHDN; CDR2 reads FVKESK. The CDR3 here is CASSPTGVYEQFF. The CDR3 nucleotides are TGTGCCAGCAGCCCTACCGGGGTCTATGAGCAGTTCTTC.